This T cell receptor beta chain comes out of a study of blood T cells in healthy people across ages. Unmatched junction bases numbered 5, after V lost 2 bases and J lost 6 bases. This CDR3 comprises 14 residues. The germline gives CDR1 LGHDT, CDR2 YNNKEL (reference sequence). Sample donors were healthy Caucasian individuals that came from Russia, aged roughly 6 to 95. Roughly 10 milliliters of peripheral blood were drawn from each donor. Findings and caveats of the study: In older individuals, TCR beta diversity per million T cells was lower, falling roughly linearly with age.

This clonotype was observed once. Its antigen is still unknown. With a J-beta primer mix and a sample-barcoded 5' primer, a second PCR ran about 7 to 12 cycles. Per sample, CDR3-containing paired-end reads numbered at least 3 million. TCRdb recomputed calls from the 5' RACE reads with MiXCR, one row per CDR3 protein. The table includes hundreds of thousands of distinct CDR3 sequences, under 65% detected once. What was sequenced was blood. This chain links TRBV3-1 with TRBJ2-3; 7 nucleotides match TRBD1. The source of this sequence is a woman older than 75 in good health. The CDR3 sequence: CASSQRTGLDTQYF. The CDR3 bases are TGTGCCAGCAGCCAAAGGACAGGATTGGATACGCAGTATTTT.